Each of the 30 T cell receptor beta chains below was sequenced from the same sample in a study of T-cell memory formation after mild COVID-19 (TCRdb year 2021). Preparation of the library involved 5' RACE. TCRdb lists the instrument as Illumina NovaSeq 6000. Starting from the raw public reads, TCRdb applied fastp trimming at Q25, assembled clones with MiXCR and retained in-frame beta chains. Rows with a matching CDR3 protein are joined into one entry that keeps the most common DNA and genes. This sample has 100,000 or so distinct CDR3 sequences in its table, and 11% of those were observed once. Approximately 40% of the sample comes from the top ten. Sequencing used PBMCs or a T cell subset sorted from them (not recorded which). The receptors come from a man aged 18 to 29 who had mild COVID-19 (a few samples of this study predate the infection). The sample titles of this study are shuffled in the database, so cell type and time point are left out; the donor was told from shared clones.

This chain connects TRBV18 to TRBJ1-5, with D possibly matching TRBD1 (5 bases). Per germline, CDR1 KGHSH and CDR2 LQKENI. Deletions cut 0 bases from V and 0 bases from J, with 12 bases between. The CDR3 is 17 residues long. CDR3: CASSPPGTGYSNQPQHF. The CDR3 DNA reads TGTGCCAGCTCACCACCGGGGACGGGATATAGCAATCAGCCCCAGCATTTT.

The chain links TRBV28 to TRBJ2-1, with D unresolved. Trimming cost V 6 bases and J 4 bases, with 10 bases left between them. CDR1 is MDHEN, CDR2 SYDVKM, per germline. The length of the CDR3 is 13 residues. Here the CDR3 DNA reads TGTGCCAGCAGCTCCCCCCATTACAATGAGCAGTTCTTC. Its translation: CASSSPHYNEQFF.

This clonotype was seen more than once but under ten times. V usage is TRBV27 and J usage is TRBJ2-1; 7 positions match TRBD1. CDR1 is MNHEY, CDR2 SMNVEV, per germline (reference sequence). The CDR3 sequence is 14 residues long. J lost 9 bases, V lost 8 bases, and 13 bases had no gene match. The CDR3 protein is CASSLGTAWAEQFF. DNA of the CDR3: TGTGCCAGCTCGTTGGGGACAGCCTGGGCTGAGCAGTTCTTC.

This clonotype was observed a few times. The rearrangement links TRBV7-6 to TRBJ1-1, with 8 positions matching TRBD1. CDR3 length: 14 residues. With V trimmed by 4 bases and J by 4 bases, 5 bases remained unmatched. Looked up from germline, CDR1 is SGHVS and CDR2 is FNYEAQ. CDR3 loop: CASSSTGVGTEAFF. The CDR3 region has the DNA TGTGCCAGCAGCTCGACAGGGGTAGGCACTGAAGCTTTCTTT.

The rearrangement joins TRBV11-2 to TRBJ2-1; 13 bases are shared with TRBD2. J lost 2 bases, V lost 0 bases, and 7 bases had no gene match. This CDR3 has 19 amino acids. Per the germline V gene, CDR1 is SGHAT and CDR2 is FQNNGV. The CDR3 nucleotides read TGTGCCAGCAGCTTAGATCTTGGACTAGCGGGGGTACCCTACAATGAGCAGTTCTTC. Protein: CASSLDLGLAGVPYNEQFF.

This clonotype was seen more than once but under ten times. The V gene is TRBV5-1, the J gene TRBJ2-1, with 11 nucleotides matching TRBD1. CDR3 length: 19 amino acids. Germline loops: CDR1 SGHRS, CDR2 YFSETQ. V shed 2 bases, J shed 0 bases, and the junction held 10 bases outside the gene matches. In nucleotides, the CDR3 is TGCGCCAGCAGCTTTGGACAGGGGGCCGGACATTTCTCCTACAATGAGCAGTTCTTC. Amino acids: CASSFGQGAGHFSYNEQFF.

The J gene is TRBJ1-2, the V gene TRBV12-3 or TRBV12-4; the D gene is possibly TRBD1 (6 bases). The CDR3 spans 11 residues. Trimming cost V 8 bases and J 7 bases, with 11 bases left between them. As DNA, the CDR3 is TGTGCCAGCCGCATAGGGGGTGGCTACACCTTC. Residues: CASRIGGGYTF.

The rearrangement joins TRBV11-2 to TRBJ2-3, with D tentatively TRBD2 (7 bases). The CDR3 totals 15 residues. V was trimmed by 5 bases and J by 9 bases, leaving 21 bases between them. Per germline, CDR1 SGHAT and CDR2 FQNNGV. The CDR3 is CASSPPNGGRGTQYF. The CDR3 nucleotides are TGTGCCAGCAGCCCCCCGAACGGGGGGCGGGGGACGCAGTATTTT.

Only a few counts were recorded for this clonotype. The chain has TRBV29-1 and TRBJ2-2, with TRBD2 as a possible D gene (6 bases). The V end lost 6 bases, the J end lost 2 bases, and 13 bases lay between the germline ends. Germline V CDR1 and CDR2: SQVTM, ANQGSEA. The CDR3 is made up of 14 amino acids. The CDR3 is CSVWGDLNTGELFF. The CDR3 nucleotides are TGCAGCGTATGGGGGGACCTTAACACCGGGGAGCTGTTTTTT.

The chain is built from TRBV19 and TRBJ1-2; TRBD1 might be the D (5 bases). The CDR3 covers 14 residues. Deletions cut 5 bases from V and 3 bases from J, with 13 bases between. In germline, CDR1 is LNHDA, CDR2 SQIVND (reference sequence). CDR3 DNA sequence: TGTGCCAGTAGTTTGGGGGTCTCCTACTATGGCTACACCTTC. Translating gives CASSLGVSYYGYTF.

This clonotype has a handful of counts. V is TRBV7-8 and J is TRBJ1-5; D is unresolved. Germline CDR1 reads SGHVS; CDR2 reads FQNEAQ. The CDR3 runs 16 residues. Trimming took 1 base from V and 6 from J, leaving 16 bases between them. This CDR3 is CASSLVWPSRSQPQHF. The CDR3 nucleotides are TGTGCCAGCAGCTTAGTATGGCCTTCTAGAAGTCAGCCCCAGCATTTT.

The rearrangement links TRBV6-5 to TRBJ2-7, with D unresolved. With 3 bases removed from V and 3 bases from J, the gap between germline ends came to 12 bases. This CDR3 has 14 residues. Looked up from germline, CDR1 is MNHEY and CDR2 is SVGAGI. The CDR3 sequence is CASSYDGVGYEQYF. Here the CDR3 DNA reads TGTGCCAGCAGTTATGATGGGGTAGGCTACGAGCAGTACTTC.

The rearrangement joins TRBV6-2 or TRBV6-3 to TRBJ2-2, with D possibly TRBD1 on 7 matching bases. Germline CDR1 reads MNHEY; CDR2 reads SVGEGT. V was cut by 0 bases and J by 0 bases, with 17 bases left in between. This CDR3 is 19 amino acids long. The CDR3 nucleotides are TGTGCCAGCAGTTACTCGACCCGCGGGACAGCCGCGAACACCGGGGAGCTGTTTTTT. Amino acid sequence: CASSYSTRGTAANTGELFF.

The chain couples TRBV7-8 to TRBJ1-5; a possible D gene is TRBD1 (5 bases). This CDR3 comprises 15 residues. Per germline, CDR1 SGHVS and CDR2 FQNEAQ. Trimming stripped 1 base from V and 4 bases from J, with 11 bases between. CDR3 sequence: CASSLEQAENQPQHF. The CDR3 DNA reads TGTGCCAGCAGCTTAGAACAGGCGGAGAATCAGCCCCAGCATTTT.

V gene TRBV4-1 combines with J gene TRBJ2-7, with a possible D match to TRBD2 (6 bases). The germline gives CDR1 MGHRA, CDR2 YSYEKL. CDR3 length: 18 residues. V dropped 1 base and J dropped 2 bases, with 21 bases sitting between them. DNA of the CDR3: TGCGCCAGCAGCCAAGGTTTGGGCGGGGCCTCTTTTACCTACGAGCAGTACTTC. Its protein is CASSQGLGGASFTYEQYF.

V usage is TRBV30 and J usage is TRBJ1-1; D gene ambiguous. The germline V and J ends were trimmed by 2 bases and 1 base, with 8 bases remaining between them. The CDR3 spans 13 residues. CDR1 and CDR2 from the germline V gene are GTSNPN and SVGIG (reference sequence). CDR3 region: CAWSIGTNTEAFF. The CDR3 DNA is TGTGCCTGGAGTATTGGCACGAACACTGAAGCTTTCTTT.

V gene TRBV11-2 combines with J gene TRBJ2-7; perhaps TRBD1 as D (6 bases). CDR1 is SGHAT and CDR2 is FQNNGV in the germline V gene. CDR3 size: 13 residues. V lost 6 bases, J lost 5 bases, and 14 bases lay in between. For the CDR3, the DNA is TGTGCCAGCAGGGGGGACATCGAGGACGAGCAGTACGTC. Amino acid sequence: CASRGDIEDEQYV.

The chain joins TRBV20-1 to TRBJ2-6; D is undetermined. Germline V gene sequence: CDR1 DFQATT, CDR2 SNEGSKA (reference sequence). The V end lost 2 bases, the J end lost 0 bases, and 8 bases lay between the germline ends. This CDR3 is built from 15 residues. The CDR3 is CSARNMSSGANVLTF. Here the CDR3 DNA reads TGCAGTGCTAGAAATATGAGCTCTGGGGCCAACGTCCTGACTTTC.

This clonotype appeared many times. The chain employs TRBV4-1 and TRBJ2-2, with 10 nucleotides matching TRBD2. Losses at the gene ends were 4 bases for V and 6 bases for J; bases not matched to a gene: 11. CDR3 length: 17 amino acids. Germline-derived CDR1 and CDR2 are MGHRA and YSYEKL. The CDR3 spells CASSLSGRLAGAGELFF. DNA for the CDR3: TGCGCCAGCAGCCTATCAGGGCGCCTAGCGGGAGCCGGGGAGCTGTTTTTT.

The chain combines TRBV25-1 with TRBJ2-6; 10 bases fit TRBD1. Per germline, CDR1 MGHDK and CDR2 SYGVNS. Trimming removed 0 bases from V and 0 bases from J; junction bases left unmatched: 17. The CDR3 spans 23 residues. The CDR3 DNA sequence: TGTGCCAGCAGTGAATACCTAATAGACAGGGGGCCGAATCTCCACTCTGGGGCCAACGTCCTGACTTTC. Its translation is CASSEYLIDRGPNLHSGANVLTF.

The DNA of the CDR3 is TGTGCCAGTAGGGGACAGGGCCATCAGCCCCAGCATTTT. Amino acids: CASRGQGHQPQHF. The V gene is TRBV19, the J gene TRBJ1-5; 9 bases align to TRBD1. The trim removed 6 bases at V and 5 bases at J, leaving 2 bases unmatched. This CDR3 is 13 amino acids long. Germline CDR1 LNHDA, CDR2 SQIVND (reference sequence).

This clonotype was observed a handful of times. The rearrangement uses TRBV5-1 and TRBJ1-1, with unresolved D. Germline assignment: CDR1 SGHRS and CDR2 YFSETQ. The CDR3 is 13 residues long. V lost 1 base, J lost 1 base, and 5 bases lay in between. The CDR3 spells CASSLIENTEAFF. The DNA for the CDR3 is TGCGCCAGCAGCTTGATAGAGAACACTGAAGCTTTCTTT.

Written as DNA, the CDR3 is TGTGCCAGCAGTTTAGCAGGGGGCGGCTATGGCTACACCTTC. Its translation: CASSLAGGGYGYTF. The chain is built from TRBV12-3 or TRBV12-4 and TRBJ1-2; 7 nucleotides line up with TRBD1. The CDR3 spans 14 residues. Trimming removed 0 bases from V and 4 bases from J; junction bases left unmatched: 2.

V usage is TRBV11-2 and J usage is TRBJ2-1, with D maybe TRBD2 (5 bases). The CDR3 runs to 22 residues. The V gene's germline CDR1 is SGHAT and CDR2 FQNNGV. Trimming removed 0 bases from V and 8 bases from J, with 35 bases in between. DNA of the CDR3: TGTGCCAGCAGCTTAGATATCGGAGTGACTGGGGAGTTTGTAAGCGGTTGGGATGAGCAGTTCTTC. Amino acids: CASSLDIGVTGEFVSGWDEQFF.

This clonotype appeared many times. The V call is TRBV4-3, the J call TRBJ2-2; maybe TRBD2 (6 bases). V was cut by 3 bases and J by 7 bases, with 21 bases left in between. The CDR3 has 17 amino acids. Germline-derived CDR1 and CDR2 are LGHNA and YSLEER. The CDR3: CASSQGLPGTYSGELFF. CDR3 DNA sequence: TGCGCCAGCAGCCAGGGACTTCCCGGGACCTATAGCGGGGAGCTGTTTTTT.

This clonotype occurred a few times. The V call is TRBV15, the J call TRBJ2-5, with D possibly being TRBD1 (6 bases). Trimming left V 0 bases short and J 5 bases short, with 10 bases between. The CDR3 has 14 residues. Germline V gives CDR1 LNHNV, CDR2 YYDKDF (reference sequence). Here the CDR3 reads CATSREGGFETQYF. CDR3 nucleotide sequence: TGTGCCACCAGCAGAGAAGGGGGATTCGAGACCCAGTACTTC. Filled out from reference TRBV15 and TRBJ2-5, the complete variable domain reads DAMVIQNPRYQVTQFGKPVTLSCSQTLNHNVMYWYQQKSSQAPKLLFHYYDKDFNNEADTPDNFQSRRPNTSFCFLDIRSPGLGDTAMYLCATSREGGFETQYFGPGTRLLVL.

The sample holds a few counts of this clonotype. The CDR3 reads CASRAPGLTNTEAFF. The CDR3 DNA reads as TGTGCCAGCAGGGCCCCGGGACTGACGAACACTGAAGCTTTCTTT. The chain links TRBV7-8 to TRBJ1-1; D is perhaps TRBD1 (5 bases). Germline lookup yields CDR1 SGHVS and CDR2 FQNEAQ. The CDR3 is 15 residues long. V was trimmed by 6 bases and J by 1 base, leaving 15 bases between them. Together with reference TRBV7-8 and TRBJ1-1, the CDR3 gives the full variable domain: GAGVSQSPRYKVAKRGQDVALRCDPISGHVSLFWYQQALGQGPEFLTYFQNEAQLDKSGLPSDRFFAERPEGSVSTLKIQRTQQEDSAVYLCASRAPGLTNTEAFFGQGTRLTVV.

This clonotype has ten or more counts. This chain joins TRBV7-9 and TRBJ2-1; D is uncertain. Trimming stripped 3 bases from V and 9 bases from J, with 3 bases between. Germline V gene sequence: CDR1 SEHNR, CDR2 FQNEAQ (reference sequence). The CDR3 spans 10 residues. CDR3 DNA sequence: TGTGCCAGCAGCTTTAGTGAGCAGTTCTTC. It yields the protein CASSFSEQFF.

V usage is TRBV4-3 and J usage is TRBJ1-1; D perhaps matches TRBD1 (5 bases). Between the trimmed V and J ends, which lost 0 bases and 0 bases, there was a span of 8 bases. This CDR3 contains 15 residues. CDR1 LGHNA and CDR2 YSLEER come from the germline V gene. CDR3 sequence (DNA): TGCGCCAGCAGCCAAGATCGGGGACTGAACACTGAAGCTTTCTTT. It yields the protein CASSQDRGLNTEAFF.

This clonotype was observed at least ten times. The chain uses TRBV5-4 and TRBJ2-1; a possible D gene is TRBD2 (5 bases). Looked up from germline, CDR1 is SGHNT and CDR2 is YYREEE (reference sequence). Trimming shortened V by 0 bases and J by 7 bases, and 11 bases separated the two germline ends. The CDR3 contains 14 residues. The CDR3 nucleotides read TGTGCCAGCAGCTTGGGAGGACTGGGGAATGAGCAGTTCTTC. Its protein product is CASSLGGLGNEQFF.